This T cell receptor beta chain appears in the sequencing data of a study of T cell repertoires in cytomegalovirus infection (dated by TCRdb to about 2019). Looking at the study overall: Because public TCR beta signatures pointed to carriage of CMV infection together with the matching HLA type, the HLA type of each donor mattered for the analysis.

This clonotype was counted ten times or more. It lacks a known antigen. Base qualities are missing; no much larger clone stands one base away. Sequencing took place on an Illumina HiSeq 1500. TCRdb took the public reads, trimmed them with fastp at Q25, ran MiXCR for clone calling and kept in-frame beta chains. Rows are unified per CDR3 protein, each entry keeping the most common DNA and genes. The sample table records about 260,000 distinct CDR3 sequences; around 15% of these occur just once. Around 8.1% of the sample rests with the top ten. CDR1 and CDR2 are drawn from the germline V gene: MDHEN, SYDVKM. Spanning cysteine to phenylalanine, the CDR3 consists of 16 amino acids. CDR3 DNA is the only sequence kept; it has 48 bases, read in frame from the first base. At the junction V is shortened by 6 bases and J by 1 base; bases outside the gene matches: 3. Results the study describes overall, beyond this receptor: In both this cohort and an independent approximately 370-donor cohort, the cumulative frequency of public TCR beta family members distinguished carriers of CMV infection plus the relevant HLA type. The ex vivo response was dominated by HLA-C-restricted CMV-specific TCR beta clonotypes, and the single most frequent clonotype in two of eight donors was supplied by these HLA-C-restricted clonotypes.

This clonotype originated in a human donor in good health (CMV status not recorded). Some clones in this sample may be carry-over from other donors' samples. This receptor chain uses TRBV28 and TRBJ2-2; TRBD2 aligns with 12 central bases. The sequencing sample was made of PBMCs. This receptor has the CDR3 CASRPSGRGNTGELFF. The nucleotide sequence reads TGTGCCAGCAGACCTAGCGGGAGGGGGAACACCGGGGAGCTGTTTTTT.